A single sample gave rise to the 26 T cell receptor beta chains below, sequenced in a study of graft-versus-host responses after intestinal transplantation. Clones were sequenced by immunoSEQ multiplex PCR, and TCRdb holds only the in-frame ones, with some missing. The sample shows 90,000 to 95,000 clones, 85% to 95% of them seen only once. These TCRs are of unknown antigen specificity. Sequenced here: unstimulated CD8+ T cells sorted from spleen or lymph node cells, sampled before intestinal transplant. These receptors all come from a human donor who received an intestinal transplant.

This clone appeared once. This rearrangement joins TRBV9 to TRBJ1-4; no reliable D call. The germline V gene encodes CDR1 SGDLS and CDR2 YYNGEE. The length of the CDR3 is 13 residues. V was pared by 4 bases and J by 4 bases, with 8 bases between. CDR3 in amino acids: CASSSGVNEKLFF. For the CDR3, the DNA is TGTGCCAGCAGCAGCGGGGTTAATGAAAAACTGTTTTTT.

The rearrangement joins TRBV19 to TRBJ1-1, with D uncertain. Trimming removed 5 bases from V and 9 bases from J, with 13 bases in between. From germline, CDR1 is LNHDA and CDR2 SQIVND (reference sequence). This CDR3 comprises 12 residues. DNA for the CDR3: TGTGCCAGTAGTGAGGACGGGCCCCAAGCTTTCTTT. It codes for CASSEDGPQAFF.

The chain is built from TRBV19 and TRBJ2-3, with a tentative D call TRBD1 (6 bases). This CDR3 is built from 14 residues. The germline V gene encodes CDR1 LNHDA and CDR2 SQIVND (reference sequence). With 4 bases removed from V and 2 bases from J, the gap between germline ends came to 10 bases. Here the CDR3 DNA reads TGTGCCAGTAGTACGACAGGACTCACAGATACGCAGTATTTT. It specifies CASSTTGLTDTQYF.

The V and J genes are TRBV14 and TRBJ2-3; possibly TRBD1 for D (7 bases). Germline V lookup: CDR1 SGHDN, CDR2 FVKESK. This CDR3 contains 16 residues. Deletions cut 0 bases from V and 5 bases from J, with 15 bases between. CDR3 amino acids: CASSQDFSRGVDTQYF. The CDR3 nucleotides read TGTGCCAGCAGCCAAGATTTTAGCAGGGGGGTAGATACGCAGTATTTT.

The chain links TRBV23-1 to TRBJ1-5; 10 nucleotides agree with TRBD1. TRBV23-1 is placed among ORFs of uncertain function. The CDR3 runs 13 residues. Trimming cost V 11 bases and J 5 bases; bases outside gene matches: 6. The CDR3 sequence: CAFTGTGDQPQHF. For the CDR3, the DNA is TGCGCCTTCACCGGGACAGGGGATCAGCCCCAGCATTTT.

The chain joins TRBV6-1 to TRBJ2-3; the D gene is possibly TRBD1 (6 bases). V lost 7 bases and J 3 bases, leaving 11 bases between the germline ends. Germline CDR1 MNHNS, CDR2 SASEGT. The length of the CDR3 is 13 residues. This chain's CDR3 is CASKVRGTDTQYF. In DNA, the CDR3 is TGTGCCAGCAAGGTCAGGGGAACAGATACGCAGTATTTT.

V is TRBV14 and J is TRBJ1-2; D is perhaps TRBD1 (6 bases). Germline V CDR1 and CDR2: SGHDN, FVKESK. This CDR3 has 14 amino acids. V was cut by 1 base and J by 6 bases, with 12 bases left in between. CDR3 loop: CASSQVGGLDGYTF. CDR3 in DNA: TGTGCCAGCAGCCAAGTAGGGGGATTGGATGGCTACACCTTC.

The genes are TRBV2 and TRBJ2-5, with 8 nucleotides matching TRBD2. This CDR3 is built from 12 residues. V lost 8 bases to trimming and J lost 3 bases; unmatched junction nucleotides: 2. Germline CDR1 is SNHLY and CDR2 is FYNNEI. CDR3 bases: TGTGCCAGCCCACTAGCGGAAGAGACCCAGTACTTC. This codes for CASPLAEETQYF. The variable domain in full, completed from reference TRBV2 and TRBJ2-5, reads EPEVTQTPSHQVTQMGQEVILRCVPISNHLYFYWYRQILGQKVEFLVSFYNNEISEKSEIFDDQFSVERPDGSNFTLKIRSTKLEDSAMYFCASPLAEETQYFGPGTRLLVL.

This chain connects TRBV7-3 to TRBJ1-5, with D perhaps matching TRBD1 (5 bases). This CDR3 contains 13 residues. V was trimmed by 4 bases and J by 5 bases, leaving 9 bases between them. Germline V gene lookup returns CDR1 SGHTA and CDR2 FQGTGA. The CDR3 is CASSSDSHQPQHF. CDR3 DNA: TGTGCCAGCAGCTCCGACAGCCATCAGCCCCAGCATTTT. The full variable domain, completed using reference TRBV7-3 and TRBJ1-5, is GAGVSQTPSNKVTEKGKYVELRCDPISGHTALYWYRQSLGQGPEFLIYFQGTGAADDSGLPNDRFFAVRPEGSVSTLKIQRTERGDSAVYLCASSSDSHQPQHFGDGTRLSIL.

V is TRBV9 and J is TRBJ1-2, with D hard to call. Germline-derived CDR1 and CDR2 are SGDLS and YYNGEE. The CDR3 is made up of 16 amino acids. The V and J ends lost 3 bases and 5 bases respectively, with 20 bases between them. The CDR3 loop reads CASSDYLNTGSYGYTF. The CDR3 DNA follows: TGTGCCAGCAGCGACTACCTAAACACCGGGAGTTATGGCTACACCTTC.

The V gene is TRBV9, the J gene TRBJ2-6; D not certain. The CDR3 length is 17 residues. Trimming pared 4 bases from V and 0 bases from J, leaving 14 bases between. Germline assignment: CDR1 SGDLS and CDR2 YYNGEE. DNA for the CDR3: TGTGCCAGCAGCCCCGATGTAGATTACTCTGGGGCCAACGTCCTGACTTTC. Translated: CASSPDVDYSGANVLTF.

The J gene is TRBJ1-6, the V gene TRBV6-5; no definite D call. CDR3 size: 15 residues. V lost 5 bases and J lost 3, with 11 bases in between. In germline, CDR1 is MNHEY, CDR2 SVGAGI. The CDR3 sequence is CASSGKDRYNSPLHF. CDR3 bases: TGTGCCAGCAGTGGCAAGGATCGCTATAATTCACCCCTCCACTTT.

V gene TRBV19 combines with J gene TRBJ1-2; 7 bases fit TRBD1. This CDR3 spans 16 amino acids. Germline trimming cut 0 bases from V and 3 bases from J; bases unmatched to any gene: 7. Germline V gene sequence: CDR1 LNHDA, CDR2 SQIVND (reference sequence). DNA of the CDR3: TGTGCCAGTAGTATAGATAAAACAGGGGCCTACTATGGCTACACCTTC. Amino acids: CASSIDKTGAYYGYTF.

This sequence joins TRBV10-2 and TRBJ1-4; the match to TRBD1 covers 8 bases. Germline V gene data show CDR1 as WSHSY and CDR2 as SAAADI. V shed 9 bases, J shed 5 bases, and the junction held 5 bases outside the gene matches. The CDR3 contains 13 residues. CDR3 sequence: CASCRGPNEKLFF. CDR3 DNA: TGCGCCAGTTGCAGGGGGCCGAATGAAAAACTGTTTTTT.

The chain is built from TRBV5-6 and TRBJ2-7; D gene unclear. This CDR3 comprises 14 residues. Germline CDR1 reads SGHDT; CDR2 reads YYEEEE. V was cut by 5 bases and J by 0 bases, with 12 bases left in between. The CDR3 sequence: CASSITESSYEQYF. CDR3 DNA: TGTGCCAGCAGTATAACAGAGAGCTCCTACGAGCAGTACTTC.

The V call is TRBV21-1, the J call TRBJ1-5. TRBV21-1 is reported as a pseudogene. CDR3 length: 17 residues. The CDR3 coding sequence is TGTGCCAGCAGCAAAGCCTCGTGGGGGGGGTTCAATCAGCCCCAGCATTTT. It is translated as CASSKASWGGFNQPQHF.

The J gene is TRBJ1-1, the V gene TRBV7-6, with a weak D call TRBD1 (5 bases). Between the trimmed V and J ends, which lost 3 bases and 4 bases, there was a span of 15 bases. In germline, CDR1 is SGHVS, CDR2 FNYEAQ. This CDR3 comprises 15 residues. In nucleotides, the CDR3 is TGTGCCAGCAGCTTGGACCCGCAGGGACTCACTGAAGCTTTCTTT. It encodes CASSLDPQGLTEAFF.

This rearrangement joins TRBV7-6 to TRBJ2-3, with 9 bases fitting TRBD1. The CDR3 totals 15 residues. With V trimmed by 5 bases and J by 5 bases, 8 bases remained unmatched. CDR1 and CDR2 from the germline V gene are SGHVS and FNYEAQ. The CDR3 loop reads CASSGRDRVGDTQYF. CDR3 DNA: TGTGCCAGCAGCGGACGGGACAGGGTGGGAGATACGCAGTATTTT.

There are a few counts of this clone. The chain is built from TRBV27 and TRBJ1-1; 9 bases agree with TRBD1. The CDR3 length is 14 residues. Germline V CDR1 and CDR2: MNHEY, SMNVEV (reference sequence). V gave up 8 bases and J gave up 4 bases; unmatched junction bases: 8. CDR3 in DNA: TGTGCCAGCCGACAGGGGGGTCGGGGCACTGAAGCTTTCTTT. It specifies CASRQGGRGTEAFF.

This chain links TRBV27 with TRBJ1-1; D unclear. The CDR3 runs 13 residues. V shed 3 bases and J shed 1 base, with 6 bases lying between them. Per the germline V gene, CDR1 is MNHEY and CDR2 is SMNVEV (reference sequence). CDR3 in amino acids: CASSFEGNTEAFF. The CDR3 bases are TGTGCCAGCAGTTTTGAGGGGAACACTGAAGCTTTCTTT.

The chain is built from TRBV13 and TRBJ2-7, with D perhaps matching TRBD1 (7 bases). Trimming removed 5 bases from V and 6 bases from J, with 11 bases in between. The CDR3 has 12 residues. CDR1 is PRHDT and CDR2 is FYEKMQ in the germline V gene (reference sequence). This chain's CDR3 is CASSQGGGEQYF. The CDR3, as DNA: TGTGCCAGCAGCCAGGGGGGAGGCGAGCAGTACTTC.

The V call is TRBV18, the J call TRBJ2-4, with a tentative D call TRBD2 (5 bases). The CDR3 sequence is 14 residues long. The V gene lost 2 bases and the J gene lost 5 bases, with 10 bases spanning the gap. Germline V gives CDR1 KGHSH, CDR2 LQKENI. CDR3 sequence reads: CASSPGELENIQYF. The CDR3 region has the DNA TGTGCCAGCTCACCAGGAGAACTAGAAAACATTCAGTACTTC.

CDR3 sequence reads: CASSQVYQETQYF. The CDR3 DNA sequence: TGTGCCAGCAGCCAAGTGTACCAAGAGACCCAGTACTTC. The chain joins TRBV6-6 to TRBJ2-5; D remains unclear. The CDR3 has 13 amino acids. Germline V lookup: CDR1 MNHNY, CDR2 SVGAGI (reference sequence). Trimming pared 6 bases from V and 0 bases from J, leaving 8 bases between.

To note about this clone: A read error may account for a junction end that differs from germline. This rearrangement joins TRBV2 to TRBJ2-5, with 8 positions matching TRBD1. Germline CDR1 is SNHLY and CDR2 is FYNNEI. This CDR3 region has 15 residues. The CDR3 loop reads CASTPGQVVEETRYF. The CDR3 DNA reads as TGTGCCAGCACACCGGGACAGGTCGTAGAAGAGACCCGGTACTTC. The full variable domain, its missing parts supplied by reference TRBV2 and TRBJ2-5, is EPEVTQTPSHQVTQMGQEVILRCVPISNHLYFYWYRQILGQKVEFLVSFYNNEISEKSEIFDDQFSVERPDGSNFTLKIRSTKLEDSAMYFCASTPGQVVEETRYFGPGTRLLVL.

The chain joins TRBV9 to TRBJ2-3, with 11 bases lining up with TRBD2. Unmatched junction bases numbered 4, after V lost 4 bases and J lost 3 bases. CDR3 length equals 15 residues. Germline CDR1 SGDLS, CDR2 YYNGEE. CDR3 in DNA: TGTGCCAGCAGCACTAGCGGGAGAGGTACAGATACGCAGTATTTT. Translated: CASSTSGRGTDTQYF.

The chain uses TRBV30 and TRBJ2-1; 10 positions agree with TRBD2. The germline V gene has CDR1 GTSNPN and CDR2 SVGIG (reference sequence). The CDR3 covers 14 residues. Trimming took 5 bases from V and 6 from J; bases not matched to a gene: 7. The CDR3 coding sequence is TGTGCCTGGGGGATAGCGGGAGGCCCCAATGAGCAGTTCTTC. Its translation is CAWGIAGGPNEQFF.